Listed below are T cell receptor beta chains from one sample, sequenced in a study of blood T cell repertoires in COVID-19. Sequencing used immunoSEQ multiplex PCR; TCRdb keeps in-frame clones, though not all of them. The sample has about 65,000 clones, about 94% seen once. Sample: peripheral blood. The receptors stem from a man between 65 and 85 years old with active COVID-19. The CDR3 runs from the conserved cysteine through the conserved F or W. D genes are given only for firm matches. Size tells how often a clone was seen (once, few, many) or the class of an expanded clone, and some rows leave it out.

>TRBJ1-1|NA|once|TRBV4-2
TGTGCCAGCAGCCCCCGGTTTGGAGGTCGGGGGGGCACTGAAGCTTTCTTT
CASSPRFGGRGGTEAFF
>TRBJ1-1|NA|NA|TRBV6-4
TGTGCCAGCAGTGACTCCTCAGAAAAGAACACTGAAGCTTTCTTT
CASSDSSEKNTEAFF
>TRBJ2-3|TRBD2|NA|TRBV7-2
TGTGCCAGCAGCTTACGGACTAGCGGGGTTAGCACAGATACGCAGTATTTT
CASSLRTSGVSTDTQYF
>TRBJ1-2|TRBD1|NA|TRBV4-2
TGTGCCAGCAGCCAAGATACGCAGGGGGTTAACTATGGCTACACCTTC
CASSQDTQGVNYGYTF
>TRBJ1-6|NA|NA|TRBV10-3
TGTGCCATCAGTGGATCCAGGGATAATTCACCCCTCCACTTT
CAISGSRDNSPLHF
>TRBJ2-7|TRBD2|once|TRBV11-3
TGTGCCAGCAGCTTAGCGGGGGGTTTACAGTACTTC
CASSLAGGLQYF
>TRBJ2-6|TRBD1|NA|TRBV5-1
TGCGCCAGCAGCTTGGCCTCGACAGGGACTGGGGCCAACGTCCTGACTTTC
CASSLASTGTGANVLTF
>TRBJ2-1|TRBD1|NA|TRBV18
TGTGCCAGCTCACTACGGGGACAGGGAAGTGAGCAGTTCTTC
CASSLRGQGSEQFF
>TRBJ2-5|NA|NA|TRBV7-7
TGTGCTAGCAGCTTAACAGGGTTACAAGAGACCCAGTACTTC
CASSLTGLQETQYF
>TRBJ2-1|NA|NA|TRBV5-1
TGCGCCAGCAGCTTGGAACAGGGCTCTTTGGGTGAGCAGTTCTTC
CASSLEQGSLGEQFF
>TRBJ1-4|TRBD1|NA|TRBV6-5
TGTGCCACGAGACAGGGGGCTGGAAAACTGTTTTTT
CATRQGAGKLFF
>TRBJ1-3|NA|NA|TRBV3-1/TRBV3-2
TGTGCCAGCAGCCGAGGACAGCGCTTCTCTGGAAACACCATATATTTT
CASSRGQRFSGNTIYF
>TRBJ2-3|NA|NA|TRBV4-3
TGCGCCAGCAGCCAAGATAATGCGGATACGCAGTATTTT
CASSQDNADTQYF
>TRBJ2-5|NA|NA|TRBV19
TGTGCCAGTAGGGGATCCAGGGGAGAGACCCAGTACTTC
CASRGSRGETQYF
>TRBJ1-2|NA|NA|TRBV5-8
TGTGCCAGCAGCCCCGTATTCGGGAGCGGCTACACCTTC
CASSPVFGSGYTF
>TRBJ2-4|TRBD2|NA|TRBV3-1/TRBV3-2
TGTGCCAGCAGCCCACGACTGCCCACTAGCGGGGGGGCCTTAAACATTCAGTACTTC
CASSPRLPTSGGALNIQYF
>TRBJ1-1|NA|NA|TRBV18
TGTGCCAGCTCACGGGACACCCTGAACACTGAAGCTTTCTTT
CASSRDTLNTEAFF
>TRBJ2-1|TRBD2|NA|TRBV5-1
TGCGCCAGCAGCTTGGGACTAGCGGGGGGGCATGAGCAGTTCTTC
CASSLGLAGGHEQFF
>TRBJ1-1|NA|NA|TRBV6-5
TGTGCCAGCAGTTGGACACGCACTGAAGCTTTCTTT
CASSWTRTEAFF
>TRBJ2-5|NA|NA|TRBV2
TGTGCCACCCGATCTCAGGGGACACAGACCCAGTACTTC
CATRSQGTQTQYF
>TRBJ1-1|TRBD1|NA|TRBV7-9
TGTGCCAGCAGCTTAGCGATACCCAGGGGGTCCACTGAAGCTTTCTTT
CASSLAIPRGSTEAFF
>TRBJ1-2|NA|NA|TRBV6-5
TGTGCCAGCAAACAATCGGGGAACTATGGCTACACCTTC
CASKQSGNYGYTF
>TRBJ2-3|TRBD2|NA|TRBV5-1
TGCGCCAGCAGCCTCACTAGCGGGGGAGGCACAGATACGCAGTATTTT
CASSLTSGGGTDTQYF
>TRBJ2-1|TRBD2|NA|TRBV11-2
TGTGCCAGCAGCTTAGGGACTAGCGGGGGCCAAGAGCAGTTCTTC
CASSLGTSGGQEQFF
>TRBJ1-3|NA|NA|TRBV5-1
TGCGCCAGCAGGCAGGTCGCGGGAAACACCATATATTTT
CASRQVAGNTIYF
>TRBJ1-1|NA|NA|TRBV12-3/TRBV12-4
TGTGCCAGCCACAGGGTGTTAGACACTGAAGCTTTCTTT
CASHRVLDTEAFF
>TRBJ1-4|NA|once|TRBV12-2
TGTGCAAGTCGCTTAAAGGGACAGGGGGCCGCTAATGAAAAACTGTTTTTT
CASRLKGQGAANEKLFF
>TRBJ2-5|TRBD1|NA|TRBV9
TGTGCCAGCAGCGTAGGCGGGACAGGGAGGTATCAAGAGACCCAGTACTTC
CASSVGGTGRYQETQYF
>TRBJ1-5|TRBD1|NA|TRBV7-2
TGTGCCAGCAGCCAAGTGACAGGGAACAATCAGCCCCAGCATTTT
CASSQVTGNNQPQHF
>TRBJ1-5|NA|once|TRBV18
TGTGCCAGCTCTCAGGGTCGTGATCAGCCCCAGCATTTT
CASSQGRDQPQHF
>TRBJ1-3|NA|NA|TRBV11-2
TGTGCCAGCAGCCCGCGGACATCTTCTGGAAACACCATATATTTT
CASSPRTSSGNTIYF
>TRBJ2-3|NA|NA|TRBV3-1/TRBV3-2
TGTGCCAGCAGCCCCACAGGGAGCACAGATACGCAGTATTTT
CASSPTGSTDTQYF
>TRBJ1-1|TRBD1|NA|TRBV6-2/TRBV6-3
TGTGCCAGCACCCCGAACAGGGGCATGAACACTGAAGCTTTCTTT
CASTPNRGMNTEAFF
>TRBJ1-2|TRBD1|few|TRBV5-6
TGTGCCAGCAGCCCGGACAGGGAGAGCTATGGCTACACCTTC
CASSPDRESYGYTF
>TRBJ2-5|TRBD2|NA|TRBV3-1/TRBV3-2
TGTGCCAGCAGTCACCTAGCGGGGGGTGGAAGGTCCCAGTACTTC
CASSHLAGGGRSQYF
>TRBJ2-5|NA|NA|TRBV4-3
TGCGCCAGCAGCCAAGACTACAGCGCAGGGTCAGCCCTGGCCCAAGAGACCCAGTACTTC
CASSQDYSAGSALAQETQYF
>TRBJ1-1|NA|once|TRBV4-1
TGCGCCAGCAGCCAAGGGACAGCCCTTGAAGCTTTCTTT
CASSQGTALEAFF
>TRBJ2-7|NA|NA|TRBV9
TGTGCCAGCAGCGGAAGAGGCGGAGGGGGGGTGACCGATTACGAGCAGTACTTC
CASSGRGGGGVTDYEQYF
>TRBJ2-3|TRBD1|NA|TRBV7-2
TGTGCCAGCAGCTGGGACAGGGCAGCCGAAGATACGCAGTATTTT
CASSWDRAAEDTQYF
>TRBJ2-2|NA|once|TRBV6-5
TGTGCCAGCAGTTACTCTGGGGGGAGCACCGGGGAGCTGTTTTTT
CASSYSGGSTGELFF
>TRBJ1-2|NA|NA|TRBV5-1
TGCGCCAGCAGCTTGTCAGCTAACTATGGCTACACCTTC
CASSLSANYGYTF